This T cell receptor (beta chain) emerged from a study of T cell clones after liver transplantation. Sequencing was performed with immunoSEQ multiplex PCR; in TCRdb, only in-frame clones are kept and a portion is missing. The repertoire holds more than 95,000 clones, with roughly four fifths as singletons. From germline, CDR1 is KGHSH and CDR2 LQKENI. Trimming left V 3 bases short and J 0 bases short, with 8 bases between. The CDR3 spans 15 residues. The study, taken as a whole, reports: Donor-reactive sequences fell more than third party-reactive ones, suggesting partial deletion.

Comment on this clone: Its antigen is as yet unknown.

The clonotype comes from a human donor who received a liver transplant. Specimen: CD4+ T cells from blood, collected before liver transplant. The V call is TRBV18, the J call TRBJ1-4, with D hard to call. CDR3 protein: CASSPAGATNEKLFF. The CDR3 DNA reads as TGTGCCAGCTCACCGGCGGGTGCAACTAATGAAAAACTGTTTTTT. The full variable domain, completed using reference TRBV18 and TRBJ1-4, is NAGVMQNPRHLVRRRGQEARLRCSPMKGHSHVYWYRQLPEEGLKFMVYLQKENIIDESGMPKERFSAEFPKEGPSILRIQQVVRGDSAAYFCASSPAGATNEKLFFGSGTQLSVL.